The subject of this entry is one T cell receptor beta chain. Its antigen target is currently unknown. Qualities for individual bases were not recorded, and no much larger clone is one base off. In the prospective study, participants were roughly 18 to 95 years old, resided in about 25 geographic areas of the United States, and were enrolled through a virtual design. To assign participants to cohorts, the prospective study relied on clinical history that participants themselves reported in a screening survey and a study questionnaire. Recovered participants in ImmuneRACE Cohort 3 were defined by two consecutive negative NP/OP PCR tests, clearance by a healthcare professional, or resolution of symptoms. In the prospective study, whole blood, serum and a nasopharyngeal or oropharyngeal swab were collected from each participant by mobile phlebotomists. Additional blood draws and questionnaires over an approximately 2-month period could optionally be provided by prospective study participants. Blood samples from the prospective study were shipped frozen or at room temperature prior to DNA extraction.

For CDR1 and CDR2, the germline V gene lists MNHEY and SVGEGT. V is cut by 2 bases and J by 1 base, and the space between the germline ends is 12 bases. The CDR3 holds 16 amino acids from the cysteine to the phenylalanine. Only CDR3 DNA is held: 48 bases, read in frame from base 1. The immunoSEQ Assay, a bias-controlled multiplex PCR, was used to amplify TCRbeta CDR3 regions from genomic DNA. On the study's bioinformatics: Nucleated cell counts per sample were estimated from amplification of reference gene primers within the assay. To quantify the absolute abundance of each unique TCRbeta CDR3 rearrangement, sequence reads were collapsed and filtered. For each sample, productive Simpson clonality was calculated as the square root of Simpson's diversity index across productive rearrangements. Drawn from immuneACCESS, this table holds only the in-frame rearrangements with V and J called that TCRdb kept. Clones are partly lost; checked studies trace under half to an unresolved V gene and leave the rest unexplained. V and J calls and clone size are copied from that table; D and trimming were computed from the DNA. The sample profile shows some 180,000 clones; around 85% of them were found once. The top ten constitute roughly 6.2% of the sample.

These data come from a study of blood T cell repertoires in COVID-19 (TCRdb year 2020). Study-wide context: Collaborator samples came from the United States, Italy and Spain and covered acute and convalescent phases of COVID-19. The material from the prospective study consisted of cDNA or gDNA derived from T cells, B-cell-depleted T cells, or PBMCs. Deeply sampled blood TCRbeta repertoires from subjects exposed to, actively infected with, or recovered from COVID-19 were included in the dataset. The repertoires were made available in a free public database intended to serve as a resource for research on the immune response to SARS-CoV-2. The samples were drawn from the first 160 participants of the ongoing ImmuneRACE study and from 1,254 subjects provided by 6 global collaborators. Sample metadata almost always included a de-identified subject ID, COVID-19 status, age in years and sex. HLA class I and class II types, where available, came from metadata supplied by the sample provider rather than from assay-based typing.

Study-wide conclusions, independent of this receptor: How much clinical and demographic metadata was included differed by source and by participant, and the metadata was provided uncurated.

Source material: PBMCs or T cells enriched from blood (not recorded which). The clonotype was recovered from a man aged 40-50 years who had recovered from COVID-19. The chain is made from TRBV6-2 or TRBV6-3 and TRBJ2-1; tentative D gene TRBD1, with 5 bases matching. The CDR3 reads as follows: CASSYNRPLSYNEQFF. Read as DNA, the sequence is TGTGCCAGCAGTTACAACAGGCCACTTTCCTACAATGAGCAGTTCTTC.